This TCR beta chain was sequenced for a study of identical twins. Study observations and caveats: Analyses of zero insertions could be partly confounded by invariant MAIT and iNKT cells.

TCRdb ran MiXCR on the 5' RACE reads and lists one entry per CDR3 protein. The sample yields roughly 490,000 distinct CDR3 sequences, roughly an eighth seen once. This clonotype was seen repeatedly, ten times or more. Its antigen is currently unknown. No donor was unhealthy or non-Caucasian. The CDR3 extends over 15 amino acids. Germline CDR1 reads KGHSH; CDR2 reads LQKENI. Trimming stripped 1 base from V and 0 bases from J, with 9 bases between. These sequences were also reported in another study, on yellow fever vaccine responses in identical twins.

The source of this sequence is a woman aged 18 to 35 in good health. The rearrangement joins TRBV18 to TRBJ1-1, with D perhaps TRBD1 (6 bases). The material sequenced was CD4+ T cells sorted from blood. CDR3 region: CASSPQTGLNTEAFF. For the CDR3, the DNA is TGTGCCAGCTCACCACAAACAGGGTTGAACACTGAAGCTTTCTTT.